This T cell receptor (beta chain) was captured by sequencing in a study of T cell responses to AZD1222 COVID-19 vaccine. The V gene lost 3 bases and the J gene lost 4 bases, with 9 bases spanning the gap. The CDR3 contains 13 residues. Data came from immunoSEQ multiplex PCR; TCRdb stores just in-frame clones and leaves some out. Of 90,000 to 150,000 clones listed, around 89% were seen once; the top ten hold approximately 6.5%. This chain connects TRBV12-3 or TRBV12-4 to TRBJ1-1; weak D call: TRBD1 (5 bases). This material consisted of peripheral blood, taken 28 days after the second AZD1222 dose. This clonotype was sampled from an adult who received the AZD1222 COVID-19 vaccine. Here the CDR3 reads CASSLNRITEAFF. CDR3 DNA sequence: TGTGCCAGCAGTTTGAACAGGATCACTGAAGCTTTCTTT.